Below, 30 T cell receptor beta chains from the same sample are listed, as sequenced in a study of spatial heterogeneity in lung cancer. MiXCR was run by TCRdb on the 5' RACE reads, yielding one entry per CDR3 protein. The sample includes nearly 50,000 distinct CDR3 sequences, roughly 7.6% of them seen just once. Specified time point: sample taken at primary tumor resection. Whole RNA was taken from tumor, nontumor lung or frozen PBMC; it was then sequenced unsorted. Sample: PBMCs, taken at surgery. These receptors all come from a female donor with early-stage non-small cell lung cancer.

This clonotype turned up a few times. The J gene is TRBJ1-1, the V gene TRBV7-9; TRBD1 matches 7 bases. The CDR3 is made up of 13 amino acids. Germline loops: CDR1 SEHNR, CDR2 FQNEAQ (reference sequence). The J segment lost 3 bases and the V segment lost 6 bases, leaving 4 bases of the junction unmatched. CDR3 sequence (DNA): TGTGCCAGCAGTTATGACAGGGACACTGAAGCTTTCTTT. It is translated as CASSYDRDTEAFF.

This clonotype was detected ten times or more. V and J are TRBV6-2 or TRBV6-3 and TRBJ2-1, with D perhaps TRBD2 (7 bases). Trimming stripped 0 bases from V and 7 bases from J, with 16 bases between. The CDR3 spans 16 residues. Germline CDR1 and CDR2: MNHEY and SVGEGT. CDR3 residues: CASSYSFGGLGNEQFF. The CDR3 DNA reads TGTGCCAGCAGTTACTCATTCGGGGGGCTCGGTAATGAGCAGTTCTTC.

This sequence joins TRBV6-1 and TRBJ1-5, with D hard to call. The ends were cut back, 5 bases at V and 2 bases at J, with 16 bases in the middle. CDR3 length equals 16 residues. Germline V gene data show CDR1 as MNHNS and CDR2 as SASEGT. The CDR3 sequence is CASSPPVVRGNQPQHF. In nucleotides, the CDR3 is TGTGCCAGCAGTCCCCCGGTGGTAAGGGGCAATCAGCCCCAGCATTTT.

CDR3 nucleotide sequence: TGTGCCAGTAGTATAGATCTGGACACCGGGGAGCTGTTTTTT. Amino acid sequence: CASSIDLDTGELFF. J is TRBJ2-2 and V is TRBV19; D is ambiguous. The CDR3 is made up of 14 amino acids. V lost 0 bases and J 3 bases, leaving 5 bases between the germline ends. Germline V gives CDR1 LNHDA, CDR2 SQIVND (reference sequence).

This clonotype was detected a few times. This chain joins TRBV29-1 and TRBJ1-1, with TRBD1 as a possible D gene (5 bases). V was shortened by 4 bases and J by 0 bases, with 9 bases between the two germline ends. The CDR3 has 13 amino acids. Germline CDR1 reads SQVTM; CDR2 reads ANQGSEA. CDR3 in DNA: TGCAGCGTTGTGCACAGGTTGAACACTGAAGCTTTCTTT. Protein: CSVVHRLNTEAFF.

This clonotype was seen a few times. V and J are TRBV9 and TRBJ2-2, with D possibly being TRBD1 (6 bases). Germline CDR1 reads SGDLS; CDR2 reads YYNGEE. The CDR3 runs to 16 residues. Trimming cost V 2 bases and J 0 bases, with 11 bases left between them. This CDR3 reads CASSVRGQTNTGELFF. CDR3 bases: TGTGCCAGCAGCGTGAGGGGACAAACGAACACCGGGGAGCTGTTTTTT.

Many counts were recorded for this clonotype. V usage is TRBV28 and J usage is TRBJ1-5; 7 bases agree with TRBD1. Germline CDR1 is MDHEN and CDR2 is SYDVKM. The V segment lost 5 bases and the J segment 5 bases; nucleotides outside the gene matches: 18. The CDR3 loop spans 18 amino acids. In DNA form, the CDR3 reads TGTGCCAGCAGTCTCTCCATCGGACTGGGACAGATCGATCAGCCCCAGCATTTT. It translates to CASSLSIGLGQIDQPQHF.

The chain carries TRBV30 and TRBJ1-3; D call uncertain. V lost 4 bases, J lost 0 bases, and 16 bases lay in between. Germline CDR1 is GTSNPN and CDR2 is SVGIG (reference sequence). The CDR3 loop spans 16 amino acids. DNA for the CDR3: TGTGCCTGGACCCTAGGGATTACCAACTCTGGAAACACCATATATTTT. Translated, it gives CAWTLGITNSGNTIYF.

The chain joins TRBV20-1 to TRBJ2-5; TRBD2 matches 9 bases. Germline V CDR1 and CDR2: DFQATT, SNEGSKA (reference sequence). CDR3 length: 12 residues. In nucleotides, the CDR3 is TGCACGGGTGGGCTAGCGGGGGAGACCCAGTACTTC. This translates into CTGGLAGETQYF.

This clonotype was observed many times. The CDR3 nucleotides read TGCAGCGTCGCGGAGACAGGGATGGTCAATGAGCAGTTCTTC. It specifies CSVAETGMVNEQFF. The J gene is TRBJ2-1, the V gene TRBV29-1; TRBD1 agrees at 7 bases. V gave up 6 bases and J gave up 6 bases; unmatched junction bases: 11. The germline V gene encodes CDR1 SQVTM and CDR2 ANQGSEA. The CDR3 extends over 14 amino acids.

The J gene is TRBJ1-2, the V gene TRBV27; weak D call: TRBD1 (6 bases). Trimming pared 2 bases from V and 4 bases from J, leaving 11 bases between. CDR3 length: 14 amino acids. CDR1 and CDR2 from the germline V gene are MNHEY and SMNVEV (reference sequence). This chain's CDR3 is CASSLRGGGYGYTF. CDR3 DNA sequence: TGTGCCAGCAGTTTAAGGGGAGGGGGCTATGGCTACACCTTC.

Remarks on this clonotype: Just one base apart from a much larger clone, this may be a read error. The chain has TRBV15 and TRBJ2-3, with 12 bases that match TRBD2. The CDR3 runs to 16 residues. Germline CDR1 LNHNV, CDR2 YYDKDF (reference sequence). This CDR3 is CATSPQTSGGVYTEYF. DNA of the CDR3: TGTGCCACCAGCCCCCAGACTAGCGGGGGTGTGTATACGGAGTATTTT. The full variable domain, rest sourced from reference TRBV15 and TRBJ2-3, is DAMVIQNPRYQVTQFGKPVTLSCSQTLNHNVMYWYQQKSSQAPKLLFHYYDKDFNNEADTPDNFQSRRPNTSFCFLDIRSPGLGDTAMYLCATSPQTSGGVYTEYFGPGTRLTVL.

The table lists this clonotype with a few counts. The chain links TRBV25-1 to TRBJ2-3; 13 bases align to TRBD2. V gave up 4 bases and J gave up 9 bases; unmatched junction bases: 7. Germline-derived CDR1 and CDR2 are MGHDK and SYGVNS. The CDR3 sequence is 15 residues long. The chain's CDR3 is CASSGRTSGGWTQYF. The CDR3 nucleotides are TGTGCCAGCAGTGGACGGACTAGCGGGGGTTGGACGCAGTATTTT.

This clonotype was recorded at least ten times. This chain uses TRBV4-3 with TRBJ2-1, with 10 positions matching TRBD2. CDR1 is LGHNA and CDR2 is YSLEER in the germline V gene. J gave up 0 bases and V 0 bases, and 8 bases lay outside the gene matches. The CDR3 has 19 amino acids. The CDR3 here is CASSQEVLAGMGSYNEQFF. The CDR3 DNA reads TGCGCCAGCAGCCAAGAGGTACTAGCGGGAATGGGCTCCTACAATGAGCAGTTCTTC.

The chain has TRBV29-1 and TRBJ1-1; possible D gene TRBD1, 5 bases. The ends were cut back, 7 bases at V and 5 bases at J, with 14 bases in the middle. Germline CDR1 reads SQVTM; CDR2 reads ANQGSEA. The CDR3 contains 12 residues. DNA for the CDR3: TGCAGCGACCGGACAAGGGGTACTGAAGCTTTCTTT. Protein sequence: CSDRTRGTEAFF.

The chain is built from TRBV19 and TRBJ2-7; 8 positions match TRBD2. The CDR3 has 13 amino acids. Per the germline V gene, CDR1 is LNHDA and CDR2 is SQIVND (reference sequence). V lost 3 bases to trimming and J lost 10 bases; unmatched junction nucleotides: 8. CDR3 in DNA: TGTGCCAGTAGTATCGGGAGGGCCGCGGAACAGTACTTC. Amino acid sequence: CASSIGRAAEQYF. The whole variable domain, filled in from reference TRBV19 and TRBJ2-7, reads DGGITQSPKYLFRKEGQNVTLSCEQNLNHDAMYWYRQDPGQGLRLIYYSQIVNDFQKGDIAEGYSVSREKKESFPLTVTSAQKNPTAFYLCASSIGRAAEQYFGPGTRLTVT.

This clonotype occurred a few times. The chain links TRBV2 to TRBJ1-1; no definite D call. Germline V gives CDR1 SNHLY, CDR2 FYNNEI. This CDR3 comprises 14 residues. Trimming took off 6 bases at V and 3 bases at J, with 14 bases between the two ends. The CDR3 is CASRDFLTDTEAFF. CDR3 nucleotides: TGTGCCAGCAGGGACTTCCTAACGGACACTGAAGCTTTCTTT.

This clonotype was observed a handful of times. The V gene is TRBV20-1, the J gene TRBJ2-3, with 8 bases fitting TRBD1. The CDR3 totals 13 residues. Losses at the gene ends were 4 bases for V and 3 bases for J; bases not matched to a gene: 3. From germline, CDR1 is DFQATT and CDR2 SNEGSKA (reference sequence). In DNA form, the CDR3 reads TGCAGTGCTACAGGGGGCGGGACAGATACGCAGTATTTT. It yields the protein CSATGGGTDTQYF.

This sequence joins TRBV5-1 and TRBJ1-3; TRBD1 is a possible D gene (5 bases). CDR3 length: 15 residues. V lost 3 bases and J lost 4, with 14 bases in between. Germline lookup yields CDR1 SGHRS and CDR2 YFSETQ. The CDR3 sequence is CASSSQGADGNTIYF. The CDR3 DNA follows: TGCGCCAGCAGCTCTCAAGGGGCGGACGGAAACACCATATATTTT.

The gene calls are TRBV6-2 or TRBV6-3 and TRBJ1-2; D call uncertain. The CDR3 length is 14 residues. Germline CDR1 and CDR2: MNHEY and SVGEGT. The V and J ends lost 2 bases and 0 bases respectively, with 7 bases between them. CDR3 region: CASSYAGANYGYTF. In nucleotides, the CDR3 is TGTGCCAGCAGTTACGCAGGAGCTAACTATGGCTACACCTTC.

This clonotype appeared many times. The genes are TRBV12-3 or TRBV12-4 and TRBJ2-7, with 13 bases fitting TRBD2. With 6 bases clipped from V and 1 base from J, the junction kept 3 bases outside the gene matches. This CDR3 spans 15 amino acids. DNA for the CDR3: TGTGCCAGCAGAATGGGACTAGCGGGGTCCTACGAGCAGTACTTC. It translates to CASRMGLAGSYEQYF.

This clonotype has a handful of counts. The chain employs TRBV5-4 and TRBJ2-1; D may be TRBD1 (5 bases). The V end lost 4 bases, the J end lost 3 bases, and 14 bases lay between the germline ends. This CDR3 is built from 15 residues. Per germline, CDR1 SGHNT and CDR2 YYREEE (reference sequence). The chain's CDR3 is CASSPVRANYNEQFF. CDR3 in DNA: TGTGCCAGCAGCCCCGTCAGGGCGAACTACAATGAGCAGTTCTTC.

This clonotype was picked up a small number of times. The chain carries TRBV3-1 and TRBJ1-6; 10 bases agree with TRBD1. Germline assignment: CDR1 LGHDT and CDR2 YNNKEL (reference sequence). This CDR3 has 14 amino acids. V was clipped by 1 base and J by 10 bases; unmatched bases: 1. The CDR3 sequence: CASSQGTGGSPLHF. The CDR3 bases are TGTGCCAGCAGCCAAGGGACAGGGGGATCACCCCTCCACTTT.

Many counts were recorded for this clonotype. The chain joins TRBV4-2 to TRBJ2-5, with 7 bases matching TRBD2. Germline V gene lookup returns CDR1 LGHNA and CDR2 YNFKEQ. V trimming: 0 bases; J trimming: 7 bases; junction bases outside the gene matches: 5. The CDR3 has 14 amino acids. CDR3 sequence: CASSQESREGTQYF. The CDR3 DNA reads as TGTGCCAGCAGCCAAGAGAGCAGGGAGGGGACCCAGTACTTC.

This clonotype has a count of ten or more. The chain recombines TRBV7-8 with TRBJ1-1, with unresolved D. CDR3 length equals 11 residues. Germline V gives CDR1 SGHVS, CDR2 FQNEAQ. The V end lost 7 bases, the J end lost 7 bases, and 10 bases lay between the germline ends. The CDR3 nucleotides are TGTGCCAGCACTTTAGGCAGTGAAGCTTTCTTT. Encoded protein: CASTLGSEAFF.

The CDR3 reads CSAKNSNDYEQYF. Here the CDR3 DNA reads TGCAGTGCAAAGAATTCCAATGACTACGAGCAGTACTTC. J is TRBJ2-7 and V is TRBV20-1; D is unresolved. V was shortened by 6 bases and J by 3 bases, with 15 bases between the two germline ends. This CDR3 spans 13 amino acids. From germline, CDR1 is DFQATT and CDR2 SNEGSKA (reference sequence).

This clonotype showed up just a few times. The rearrangement joins TRBV5-6 to TRBJ2-7, with D perhaps matching TRBD2 (5 bases). The CDR3 runs to 14 residues. Between the trimmed V and J ends, which lost 2 bases and 2 bases, there was a span of 11 bases. The germline V gene has CDR1 SGHDT and CDR2 YYEEEE. The CDR3 nucleotides are TGTGCCAGCAGCTTTGGTCTAGCAACCTACGAGCAGTACTTC. Protein product: CASSFGLATYEQYF.

V is TRBV19 and J is TRBJ2-4; TRBD2 might be the D (6 bases). Germline V gene data show CDR1 as LNHDA and CDR2 as SQIVND (reference sequence). Trimming pared 2 bases from V and 8 bases from J, leaving 10 bases between. The CDR3 is made up of 13 amino acids. CDR3 sequence: CASSIRREDIQYF. DNA for the CDR3: TGTGCCAGTAGTATACGCAGGGAGGACATTCAGTACTTC.

The rearrangement links TRBV12-3 or TRBV12-4 to TRBJ1-4; the D gene is possibly TRBD1 (5 bases). The CDR3 is 14 amino acids. V dropped 5 bases and J dropped 7 bases, with 14 bases sitting between them. For the CDR3, the DNA is TGTGCCAGCAGTCCCAATGTGGGGGGTGAAAAACTGTTTTTT. Its translation: CASSPNVGGEKLFF.

This clonotype came up many times. The rearrangement links TRBV7-9 to TRBJ2-3; weak D call: TRBD1 (6 bases). Germline CDR1 is SEHNR and CDR2 is FQNEAQ (reference sequence). Trimming left V 5 bases short and J 6 bases short, with 15 bases between. The CDR3 totals 14 residues. The CDR3 loop is CASSPQGPSDTQYF. The CDR3 DNA follows: TGTGCCAGCAGCCCCCAGGGGCCCTCCGATACGCAGTATTTT.